The 5 T cell receptor beta chains below come from one sample, sequenced in a study of radiation and T cells in renal cell carcinoma. Regarding time point: baseline pretreatment blood. Treatment noted: 15 Gy SBRT to primary tumor, nephrectomy 4 weeks later. Assay used: immunoSEQ multiplex PCR; TCRdb lists only in-frame clones, some missing. Of over 120,000 clones in the sample, 88% were seen once. The source was blood, collected from a patient whose treatment included radiotherapy and nephrectomy. The receptors derive from a woman between 50 and 59 years old with renal cell carcinoma.

V and J are TRBV6-1 and TRBJ1-5; TRBD1 agrees at 7 bases. V gave up 7 bases and J gave up 2 bases; unmatched junction bases: 5. The CDR3 length is 14 residues. The germline gives CDR1 MNHNS, CDR2 SASEGT. The DNA for the CDR3 is TGTGCCAGCAATTCCGGACAGGGCAATCAGCCCCAGCATTTT. Translation gives CASNSGQGNQPQHF.

The J gene is TRBJ1-5, the V gene TRBV19; the D is unclear. V was shortened by 5 bases and J by 0 bases, with 8 bases between the two germline ends. The CDR3 has 14 amino acids. Germline V gives CDR1 LNHDA, CDR2 SQIVND (reference sequence). In DNA form, the CDR3 reads TGTGCCAGTAGTCAGAGAATTAGCAATCAGCCCCAGCATTTT. Protein: CASSQRISNQPQHF.

This chain joins TRBV19 and TRBJ2-1; D possibly uses TRBD1 or TRBD2 (5 bases each). CDR1 LNHDA and CDR2 SQIVND come from the germline V gene (reference sequence). Deletions cut 3 bases from V and 4 bases from J, with 10 bases between. This CDR3 has 14 amino acids. The CDR3: CASSMLAGYNEQFF. The CDR3 coding sequence is TGTGCCAGTAGTATGCTAGCAGGGTACAATGAGCAGTTCTTC.

This chain joins TRBV7-2 and TRBJ2-5; 9 positions agree with TRBD2. The CDR3 sequence is 19 residues long. Germline CDR1 is SGHTA and CDR2 is FQGNSA. V trimming: 2 bases; J trimming: 2 bases; junction bases outside the gene matches: 15. CDR3 nucleotides: TGTGCCAGCAGCTTATATAGCTGGGGTAGCGGGGGCCCGCAAGAGACCCAGTACTTC. Translated, it gives CASSLYSWGSGGPQETQYF.

V is TRBV19 and J is TRBJ2-1, with TRBD1 matching over 8 bases. The J segment lost 12 bases and the V segment lost 0 bases, leaving 7 bases of the junction unmatched. Germline CDR1 is LNHDA and CDR2 is SQIVND (reference sequence). This CDR3 comprises 14 residues. CDR3 DNA sequence: TGTGCCAGTAGTATAGATTGGGCCAGGGGGCGGCAGTTCTTC. Translation gives CASSIDWARGRQFF.